These 25 T cell receptor beta chains originate from one sample sequenced in a study of regulatory T cells in long-lasting Graves disease. Both iRepertoire HTBI primers and Arm-PCR of CDR3 regions were used to build the TCR beta libraries. TCRdb independently ran MiXCR on the multiplex PCR reads; one entry per CDR3 protein. The sample records about 330,000 distinct CDR3 sequences, about 17% being singletons. The time point denotes: newly diagnosed GD, antithyroid drugs for less than 3 months. PBMC RNA served as the TCR library source. Another study also made use of these data, one on T cells in Graves' hyperthyroidism and ophthalmopathy.

The sequencing here drew on peripheral blood mononuclear cells (PBMCs), taken at new diagnosis, from a patient treated with antithyroid drugs. These receptors were taken from a woman aged 18-35 years with Graves disease.

This clonotype was observed at least ten times. The chain combines TRBV5-8 with TRBJ2-3, with no clear D. In germline, CDR1 is SGHTS, CDR2 YDEGEE. V shed 3 bases and J shed 2 bases, with 16 bases lying between them. CDR3 size: 16 residues. The CDR3 here is CASSSSINSLTDTQYF. CDR3 coding DNA: TGTGCCAGCAGCTCCTCAATCAATTCCCTCACAGATACGCAGTATTTT.

This clonotype was counted only a few times. The chain has TRBV7-9 and TRBJ1-5; no clear D. The CDR3 is 15 amino acids. V was trimmed by 0 bases and J by 6 bases, leaving 12 bases between them. The germline V gene has CDR1 SEHNR and CDR2 FQNEAQ (reference sequence). CDR3 sequence reads: CASSLARAPGQPQHF. CDR3 nucleotide sequence: TGTGCCAGCAGCTTAGCCCGGGCCCCGGGTCAGCCCCAGCATTTT.

This clonotype was counted at least ten times. The V call is TRBV3-1, the J call TRBJ2-7, with a possible D match to TRBD2 (7 bases). Per the germline V gene, CDR1 is LGHDT and CDR2 is YNNKEL (reference sequence). The V and J ends lost 1 base and 2 bases respectively, with 12 bases between them. CDR3 length: 15 amino acids. Here the CDR3 reads CASSQAGGLAYEQYF. CDR3 DNA sequence: TGTGCCAGCAGCCAAGCGGGGGGCCTCGCCTACGAGCAGTACTTC.

This clonotype was seen many times. The CDR3: CSPSWVYNEQFF. The DNA for the CDR3 is TGCAGTCCCTCCTGGGTTTACAATGAGCAGTTCTTC. The chain links TRBV20-1 to TRBJ2-1; D call uncertain. Per the germline V gene, CDR1 is DFQATT and CDR2 is SNEGSKA (reference sequence). This CDR3 region has 12 residues. V lost 8 bases to trimming and J lost 4 bases, with 12 bases between them.

The genes are TRBV7-6 and TRBJ2-2; D is perhaps TRBD1 (5 bases). V was cut by 1 base and J by 3 bases, with 6 bases left in between. This CDR3 has 14 residues. CDR1 is SGHVS, CDR2 FNYEAQ, per germline. The CDR3 loop is CASSLGQYTGELFF. For the CDR3, the DNA is TGTGCCAGCAGCTTAGGACAGTACACCGGGGAGCTGTTTTTT.

This clonotype was seen a single time. The conserved phenylalanine or tryptophan normally closing the CDR3 is absent here, so this likely arose from a read error. The chain couples TRBV6-1 to TRBJ1-1; D is uncertain. V was clipped by 4 bases and J by 0 bases, with 9 bases between them. This CDR3 has 14 residues. Germline loops: CDR1 MNHNS, CDR2 SASEGT. In nucleotides, the CDR3 is TGTGCCAGCAGTGGATGGGAGATGAACACTGAAGCTTTCCTT. It translates to CASSGWEMNTEAFL.

As concerns this clonotype: This sequence may be a read error, since a much larger clone differs from it by one base. The rearrangement uses TRBV7-8 and TRBJ2-3; 9 bases line up with TRBD1. Germline CDR1 and CDR2: SGHVS and FQNEAQ. CDR3 length: 17 amino acids. This CDR3 is CASSLSLGTGLGNEQSF. For the CDR3, the DNA is TGTGCCAGCAGCTTAAGTCTTGGGACAGGGTTGGGCAATGAGCAGTCCTTC. Based on the CDR3 plus reference TRBV7-8 and TRBJ2-3, the full variable domain is GAGVSQSPRYKVAKRGQDVALRCDPISGHVSLFWYQQALGQGPEFLTYFQNEAQLDKSGLPSDRFFAERPEGSVSTLKIQRTQQEDSAVYLCASSLSLGTGLGNEQSFGPGTRLTVL.

This clonotype was seen repeatedly, ten times or more. In nucleotides, the CDR3 is TGTGCCAGCAGCTGGATTCAGGGATCTGAAGCTTTCTTT. Encoded protein: CASSWIQGSEAFF. J is TRBJ1-1 and V is TRBV7-8, with a possible D match to TRBD1 (5 bases). The CDR3 covers 13 residues. V was shortened by 4 bases and J by 6 bases, with 12 bases between the two germline ends. The germline V gene encodes CDR1 SGHVS and CDR2 FQNEAQ.

This clonotype was counted many times. The rearrangement joins TRBV5-1 to TRBJ1-1; 8 bases map to TRBD1. The ends lost 2 bases at V and 1 base at J; junction bases unmatched: 4. The V gene's germline CDR1 is SGHRS and CDR2 YFSETQ. The CDR3 extends over 15 amino acids. The CDR3 DNA reads as TGCGCCAGCAGCTTCCGGACAGGGCCGAACACTGAAGCTTTCTTT. Its protein is CASSFRTGPNTEAFF.

CDR3 DNA sequence: TGTGCCAGTAGTATAGATGGTTGGGACAGATTCAGAGAGCAGTTCTTC. Translated: CASSIDGWDRFREQFF. This chain connects TRBV19 to TRBJ2-1; 7 positions match TRBD1. V trimming: 0 bases; J trimming: 10 bases; junction bases outside the gene matches: 12. CDR3 length: 16 residues. Per germline, CDR1 LNHDA and CDR2 SQIVND (reference sequence). The full variable domain, its missing parts supplied by reference TRBV19 and TRBJ2-1, is DGGITQSPKYLFRKEGQNVTLSCEQNLNHDAMYWYRQDPGQGLRLIYYSQIVNDFQKGDIAEGYSVSREKKESFPLTVTSAQKNPTAFYLCASSIDGWDRFREQFFGPGTRLTVL.

The chain uses TRBV6-1 and TRBJ2-7, with D possibly matching TRBD2 (5 bases). CDR1 is MNHNS, CDR2 SASEGT, per germline. V was shortened by 6 bases and J by 1 base, with 10 bases between the two germline ends. The CDR3 has 13 residues. The CDR3 region has the DNA TGTGCCAGCAGACTAAGCGGATCCTACGAGCAGTACTTC. Residues: CASRLSGSYEQYF.

The chain has TRBV6-1 and TRBJ2-4; D is ambiguous. With 4 bases removed from V and 0 bases from J, the gap between germline ends came to 7 bases. In germline, CDR1 is MNHNS, CDR2 SASEGT. The CDR3 consists of 14 residues. CDR3 region: CASSAGPAKNIQYF. The CDR3 DNA is TGTGCCAGCAGTGCCGGACCAGCCAAAAACATTCAGTACTTC.

This clonotype occurred many times. The rearrangement joins TRBV7-6 to TRBJ2-4; TRBD1 aligns across 11 bases. CDR3 length: 14 residues. Looked up from germline, CDR1 is SGHVS and CDR2 is FNYEAQ. Germline trimming cut 5 bases from V and 7 bases from J; bases unmatched to any gene: 4. The DNA for the CDR3 is TGTGCCAGCAGCCACAGGGACAGGGGGAACATTCAGTACTTC. Amino acid sequence: CASSHRDRGNIQYF.

This clonotype was observed many times. V usage is TRBV30 and J usage is TRBJ2-2; 11 bases map to TRBD1. CDR1 is GTSNPN and CDR2 is SVGIG in the germline V gene (reference sequence). V trimming: 1 base; J trimming: 8 bases; junction bases outside the gene matches: 9. The CDR3 has 16 residues. The chain's CDR3 is CAWSDTRTGGRGELFF. The CDR3 DNA follows: TGTGCCTGGAGTGACACGAGGACAGGGGGCAGAGGGGAGCTGTTTTTT.

This chain links TRBV28 with TRBJ2-5; 11 bases align to TRBD2. CDR3 length: 16 residues. Germline V gene lookup returns CDR1 MDHEN and CDR2 SYDVKM. Unmatched junction bases numbered 9, after V lost 5 bases and J lost 4 bases. CDR3 in amino acids: CASSLTPLAGGETQYF. CDR3 in DNA: TGTGCCAGCAGTCTCACGCCTCTAGCGGGGGGAGAGACCCAGTACTTC.

At least ten counts were recorded for this clonotype. This chain uses TRBV2 with TRBJ1-1; tentative D call: TRBD1 (5 bases). CDR3 size: 15 residues. Germline lookup yields CDR1 SNHLY and CDR2 FYNNEI. The V gene lost 4 bases and the J gene lost 7 bases, with 19 bases spanning the gap. CDR3 nucleotides: TGTGCCAGCAGTGCCCCGCGGGGGGGGTCCGGTGAAGCTTTCTTT. Protein: CASSAPRGGSGEAFF. Looking up the rest from reference TRBV2 and TRBJ1-1 gives the full variable domain: EPEVTQTPSHQVTQMGQEVILRCVPISNHLYFYWYRQILGQKVEFLVSFYNNEISEKSEIFDDQFSVERPDGSNFTLKIRSTKLEDSAMYFCASSAPRGGSGEAFFGQGTRLTVV.

This chain connects TRBV20-1 to TRBJ1-2, with 8 bases identical to TRBD1. Germline values: CDR1 DFQATT, CDR2 SNEGSKA (reference sequence). Trimming took 2 bases from V and 6 from J; bases not matched to a gene: 5. CDR3 length: 13 amino acids. The chain's CDR3 is CSARNQGAHGYTF. The CDR3 DNA follows: TGCAGTGCTAGAAATCAGGGGGCGCATGGCTACACCTTC.

This clonotype occurred a few times. The chain uses TRBV9 and TRBJ2-3, with TRBD2 matching over 7 bases. CDR3 length: 15 residues. Germline CDR1 and CDR2: SGDLS and YYNGEE. V trimming: 3 bases; J trimming: 2 bases; junction bases outside the gene matches: 6. The CDR3 reads CASSASGANTDTQYF. The CDR3 coding sequence is TGTGCCAGCAGCGCAAGCGGGGCCAACACAGATACGCAGTATTTT.

Ten or more counts support this clonotype. The chain has TRBV6-9 and TRBJ2-7; TRBD1 matches at 9 bases. V trimming: 4 bases; J trimming: 0 bases; junction bases outside the gene matches: 4. In germline, CDR1 is MNHGY, CDR2 SVAAGI. CDR3 length: 15 residues. The CDR3 region is CASSSGTGPSYEQYF. Written as DNA, the CDR3 is TGTGCCAGCAGTTCCGGGACAGGGCCCTCCTACGAGCAGTACTTC.

This clonotype was counted many times. The rearrangement uses TRBV20-1 and TRBJ1-4; 8 nucleotides align to TRBD1. CDR1 is DFQATT, CDR2 SNEGSKA, per germline (reference sequence). This CDR3 comprises 19 residues. V lost 4 bases and J lost 0; bases outside the gene matches: 16. The CDR3 region has the DNA TGCAGTGCTAAACCTATCAGGACAGGGAAAAGAGCAACTAATGAAAAACTGTTTTTT. The encoded protein is CSAKPIRTGKRATNEKLFF.

The table lists this clonotype with many counts. The chain links TRBV29-1 to TRBJ2-3; D gene unclear. The CDR3 totals 15 residues. Between the trimmed V and J ends, which lost 7 bases and 3 bases, there was a span of 20 bases. Germline V CDR1 and CDR2: SQVTM, ANQGSEA. The CDR3 sequence is CSAPMGRFGTDTQYF. The CDR3 DNA is TGCAGCGCTCCCATGGGCAGGTTCGGTACAGATACGCAGTATTTT.

Only a few counts were recorded for this clonotype. The V call is TRBV2, the J call TRBJ2-1; 9 nucleotides line up with TRBD2. Germline CDR1 and CDR2: SNHLY and FYNNEI. This CDR3 is 15 amino acids long. The V gene end was trimmed by 4 bases and the J gene end by 9 bases; junction bases not matched to a gene: 10. The CDR3 sequence: CASSGGTSRLTEQFF. The CDR3 DNA follows: TGTGCCAGCAGTGGTGGGACTAGCCGACTTACTGAGCAGTTCTTC.

The V call is TRBV30, the J call TRBJ1-5, with TRBD1 matching over 8 bases. V shed 3 bases, J shed 2 bases, and the junction held 12 bases outside the gene matches. Germline CDR1 is GTSNPN and CDR2 is SVGIG (reference sequence). The CDR3 sequence is 17 residues long. The DNA of the CDR3 is TGTGCCTGGAGCGAAGGCAGGGGGCAAGTTGGCAATCAGCCCCAGCATTTT. Protein: CAWSEGRGQVGNQPQHF.

The genes are TRBV7-2 and TRBJ2-1, with a possible D match to TRBD2 (6 bases). Trimming removed 3 bases from V and 8 bases from J, with 11 bases in between. CDR1 is SGHTA, CDR2 FQGNSA, per germline. The CDR3 length is 13 residues. CDR3 coding DNA: TGTGCCAGCAGCTTCACGGGAGATCATGAGCAGTTCTTC. It translates to CASSFTGDHEQFF.

This clonotype turned up a few times. The gene calls are TRBV28 and TRBJ1-3; TRBD1 might be the D (6 bases). The CDR3 has 14 residues. V dropped 11 bases and J dropped 4 bases, with 18 bases sitting between them. Germline V gives CDR1 MDHEN, CDR2 SYDVKM. The CDR3 DNA follows: TGTGCCTCAGGGGACAACAGGGACGGAAACACCATATATTTT. Protein sequence: CASGDNRDGNTIYF.